Listed below are T cell receptor beta chains from one sample, sequenced in a study of blood T cell repertoires in COVID-19. The method was immunoSEQ multiplex PCR; TCRdb's version includes in-frame clones alone and lacks a portion of them. The table includes approximately 50,000 clones, around 90% detected once. Sequencing input: peripheral blood. The source is a man aged 50-60 years with active COVID-19. CDR3s include the opening cysteine and the closing phenylalanine or tryptophan. The order of the fields is J gene, clone size, D gene, V gene, CDR3 protein, CDR3 DNA. D genes are given only for firm matches. Clone size is not always given. Where it is, it says once, few, many or a class for expanded clones.

TRBJ2-1	NA	TRBD2	TRBV4-1	CASSQATSGTNEQFF	TGCGCCAGCAGCCAAGCGACTAGCGGGACCAATGAGCAGTTCTTC
TRBJ2-7	once	NA	TRBV11-2	CASARVSRYYSYEQYF	TGTGCCAGCGCGAGGGTCAGCCGGTATTACTCCTACGAGCAGTACTTC
TRBJ1-2	NA	TRBD1	TRBV30	CAYGRTGRGGYTF	TGTGCCTACGGTAGGACAGGGCGAGGTGGCTACACCTTC
TRBJ1-1	NA	NA	TRBV6-5	CASSYYRRGNTEAFF	TGTGCCAGCAGTTACTATCGCAGGGGAAACACTGAAGCTTTCTTT
TRBJ1-6	NA	NA	TRBV5-1	CASSASGEVGNSPLHF	TGCGCCAGCAGCGCGTCGGGGGAGGTCGGGAATTCACCCCTCCACTTT
TRBJ2-3	NA	TRBD2	TRBV2	CASSAYSGRPRPDTQYF	TGTGCCAGCAGTGCGTATAGCGGGAGACCACGTCCAGATACGCAGTATTTT
TRBJ1-1	NA	NA	TRBV4-1	CASSPADGYTEAFF	TGCGCCAGCAGCCCAGCGGATGGGTACACTGAAGCTTTCTTT
TRBJ2-5	NA	TRBD2	TRBV5-1	CASSIKGLAGVGETQYF	TGCGCCAGCAGCATTAAAGGACTAGCGGGAGTCGGGGAGACCCAGTACTTC
TRBJ2-7	NA	NA	TRBV10-3	CAISESNRGLEYYEQYF	TGTGCCATCAGTGAGTCGAATCGGGGATTGGAATACTACGAGCAGTACTTC
TRBJ1-1	NA	NA	TRBV5-1	CASSSGPGGTEAFF	TGCGCCAGCAGCTCGGGACCCGGGGGCACTGAAGCTTTCTTT
TRBJ2-2	NA	TRBD2	TRBV11-2	CASSSPMGGGTGELFF	TGTGCCAGCAGCTCCCCGATGGGGGGGGGCACCGGGGAGCTGTTTTTT
TRBJ1-6	once	TRBD1	TRBV2	CASNGQGMNNSPLHF	TGTGCCAGCAACGGACAGGGGATGAATAATTCACCCCTCCACTTT
TRBJ1-4	NA	NA	TRBV18	CASSPGLSTRSEKLFF	TGTGCCAGCTCACCCGGCCTGTCCACAAGGAGTGAAAAACTGTTTTTT
TRBJ2-1	NA	TRBD2	TRBV2	CASTLESGRAGNEQFF	TGTGCCAGCACCCTAGAGAGCGGGAGGGCAGGTAATGAGCAGTTCTTC
TRBJ1-2	NA	NA	TRBV29-1	CSVAGEYGYTF	TGCAGCGTTGCGGGTGAATATGGCTACACCTTC
TRBJ1-4	NA	TRBD1	TRBV5-1	CASSYGQGIGEKLFF	TGCGCCAGCAGCTACGGACAGGGGATAGGTGAAAAACTGTTTTTT
TRBJ1-4	NA	TRBD1	TRBV28	CASSPAGTGGGKLFF	TGTGCCAGCAGTCCAGCCGGGACAGGGGGTGGAAAACTGTTTTTT
TRBJ2-2	NA	NA	TRBV3-1/TRBV3-2	CASSHLPAGELFF	TGTGCCAGCAGCCATCTCCCAGCCGGGGAGCTGTTTTTT
TRBJ2-1	NA	TRBD1	TRBV5-8	CASRGAGQGVDEQFF	TGTGCCAGCAGGGGCGCGGGACAGGGTGTAGATGAGCAGTTCTTC